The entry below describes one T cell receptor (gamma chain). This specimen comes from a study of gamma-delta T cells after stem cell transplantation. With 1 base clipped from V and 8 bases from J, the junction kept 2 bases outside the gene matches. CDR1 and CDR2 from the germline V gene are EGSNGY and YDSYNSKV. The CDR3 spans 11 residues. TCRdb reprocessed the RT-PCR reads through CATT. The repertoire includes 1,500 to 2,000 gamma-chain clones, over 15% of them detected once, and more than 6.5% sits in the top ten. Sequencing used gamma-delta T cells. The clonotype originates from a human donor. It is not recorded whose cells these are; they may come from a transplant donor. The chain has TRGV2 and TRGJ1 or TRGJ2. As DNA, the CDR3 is TGTGCCACCTGGGACGGCCATAAGAAACTCTTT. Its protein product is CATWDGHKKLF.